The following is a TCR beta chain sequence with its context. The source of the sample is a study of OX40 agonist ivuxolimab in advanced cancers. Autoimmune disease history or systemic immunosuppression disqualified patients. Measured with immunoSEQ multiplex PCR; TCRdb has only the in-frame clones, and not every one. The sample contains tens of thousands of clones, approximately 79% of which appear only once. The germline V gene encodes CDR1 MNHEY and CDR2 SMNVEV (reference sequence). The CDR3 totals 16 residues. Trimming took 2 bases from V and 7 from J, leaving 20 bases between them. The TCR comes from an adult with an advanced solid tumor such as melanoma, head and neck, liver or kidney cancer. This specimen consisted of CD4+ or CD8+ T cells sorted from blood, obtained in a trial of the OX40 agonist ivuxolimab. This rearrangement joins TRBV27 to TRBJ1-2; no clear D gene. The DNA for the CDR3 is TGTGCCAGCAGTTTAATGCTAGAAACAAGAAGTTCTGGCTACACCTTC. It encodes CASSLMLETRSSGYTF.